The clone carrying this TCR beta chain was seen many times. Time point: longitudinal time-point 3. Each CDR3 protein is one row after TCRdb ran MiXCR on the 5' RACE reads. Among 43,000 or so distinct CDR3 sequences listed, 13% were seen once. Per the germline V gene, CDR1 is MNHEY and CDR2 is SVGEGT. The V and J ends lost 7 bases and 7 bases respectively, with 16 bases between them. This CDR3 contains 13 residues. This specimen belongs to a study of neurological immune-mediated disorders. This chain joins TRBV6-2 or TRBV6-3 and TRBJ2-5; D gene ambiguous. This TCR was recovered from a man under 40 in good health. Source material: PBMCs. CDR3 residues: CASTLNTAGTQYF. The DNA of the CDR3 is TGTGCCAGCACCTTGAACACGGCTGGGACCCAGTACTTC.